The 19 T cell receptor beta chains below were found in one sample sequenced in a study of blood T cell repertoires in COVID-19. The method was immunoSEQ multiplex PCR; TCRdb's version includes in-frame clones alone and lacks a portion of them. The table includes 130,000 to 150,000 clones, about nine tenths detected once. The specimen was peripheral blood. These receptors were collected from a human donor in a cohort sampled during active COVID-19.

V and J are TRBV25-1 and TRBJ2-7; D is possibly TRBD2 (5 bases). Germline CDR1 reads MGHDK; CDR2 reads SYGVNS. The CDR3 loop spans 15 amino acids. V lost 5 bases, J lost 1 base, and 15 bases lay in between. The chain's CDR3 is CASSTPGSLSYEQYF. Here the CDR3 DNA reads TGTGCCAGCAGTACCCCGGGGTCACTATCCTACGAGCAGTACTTC.

The chain recombines TRBV6-1 with TRBJ2-1, with D possibly matching TRBD1 (6 bases). This CDR3 has 15 amino acids. The V end lost 3 bases, the J end lost 7 bases, and 16 bases lay between the germline ends. CDR1 is MNHNS, CDR2 SASEGT, per germline. The DNA of the CDR3 is TGTGCCAGCAGTGACGGAACAGGGAGTGCGAATGAGCAGTTCTTC. It specifies CASSDGTGSANEQFF.

The chain has TRBV5-1 and TRBJ2-7; 11 bases are a match to TRBD1. In germline, CDR1 is SGHRS, CDR2 YFSETQ. The junction had 3 bases not matched to a gene; V was cut back by 7 bases and J by 3 bases. The CDR3 runs to 13 residues. In DNA form, the CDR3 reads TGCGCCAGCGCAGGGACAGGGGGCTACGAGCAGTACTTC. This encodes CASAGTGGYEQYF.

This clone came up once. This chain connects TRBV4-3 to TRBJ2-7, with D possibly TRBD2 on 5 matching bases. V lost 3 bases and J lost 3, with 12 bases in between. CDR1 and CDR2 from the germline V gene are LGHNA and YSLEER. The CDR3 totals 14 residues. The CDR3 region is CASSQDGSLYEQYF. The CDR3 nucleotides read TGCGCCAGCAGCCAGGATGGGAGTCTCTACGAGCAGTACTTC.

The chain combines TRBV4-1 with TRBJ2-1; 11 nucleotides line up with TRBD1. The CDR3 has 16 residues. Germline CDR1 is MGHRA and CDR2 is YSYEKL. V lost 4 bases to trimming and J lost 3 bases; unmatched junction nucleotides: 5. CDR3 nucleotides: TGCGCCAGCAGCCCAGGACAGGGGGCTATCTACAATGAGCAGTTCTTC. It specifies CASSPGQGAIYNEQFF.

The J gene is TRBJ2-1, the V gene TRBV11-2; 7 bases align to TRBD1. Germline V gene data show CDR1 as SGHAT and CDR2 as FQNNGV. The CDR3 has 17 residues. Trimming at V came to 5 bases and at J to 4 bases, leaving 14 bases not matched to a gene. The CDR3 DNA follows: TGTGCCAGCAGCCCCAGACAGGGCACCCTCCTTTACAATGAGCAGTTCTTC. Its protein is CASSPRQGTLLYNEQFF.

The J gene is TRBJ2-1, the V gene TRBV7-9; perhaps TRBD2 as D (5 bases). Trimming pared 4 bases from V and 0 bases from J, leaving 16 bases between. Germline CDR1 is SEHNR and CDR2 is FQNEAQ (reference sequence). This CDR3 has 17 amino acids. CDR3 in DNA: TGTGCCAGCAGCTCCCACCCCAAGCGGAGCTCCTACAATGAGCAGTTCTTC. As protein: CASSSHPKRSSYNEQFF.

This clone was picked up one time. V gene TRBV18 combines with J gene TRBJ2-1; 11 bases align to TRBD2. Per the germline V gene, CDR1 is KGHSH and CDR2 is LQKENI. The length of the CDR3 is 14 residues. Trimming at V came to 1 base and at J to 12 bases, leaving 5 bases not matched to a gene. The CDR3 sequence is CASSPLAGGHGQFF. The CDR3 DNA is TGTGCCAGCTCACCACTAGCGGGGGGGCATGGGCAGTTCTTC. Supplemented by reference TRBV18 and TRBJ2-1, the full variable domain reads NAGVMQNPRHLVRRRGQEARLRCSPMKGHSHVYWYRQLPEEGLKFMVYLQKENIIDESGMPKERFSAEFPKEGPSILRIQQVVRGDSAAYFCASSPLAGGHGQFFGPGTRLTVL.

The V gene is TRBV4-3, the J gene TRBJ1-2, with 8 nucleotides matching TRBD1. Germline trimming cut 0 bases from V and 3 bases from J; bases unmatched to any gene: 6. CDR3 length: 16 residues. The V gene's germline CDR1 is LGHNA and CDR2 YSLEER. The CDR3 loop reads CASSQDRTGGYYGYTF. The DNA for the CDR3 is TGCGCCAGCAGCCAAGACAGAACAGGGGGATACTATGGCTACACCTTC.

The genes are TRBV6-2 or TRBV6-3 and TRBJ2-5; TRBD2 matches at 7 bases. Germline CDR1 and CDR2: MNHEY and SVGEGT. The CDR3 spans 13 residues. The J segment lost 3 bases and the V segment lost 5 bases, leaving 3 bases of the junction unmatched. For the CDR3, the DNA is TGTGCCAGCAGTAACCGGGAGGAAGAGACCCAGTACTTC. This codes for CASSNREEETQYF.

The CDR3 sequence is CASSVVGQGVDTQYF. CDR3 sequence (DNA): TGTGCCAGCAGCGTAGTGGGACAGGGAGTAGATACGCAGTATTTT. The V gene is TRBV9, the J gene TRBJ2-3, with 9 bases matching TRBD1. The CDR3 contains 15 residues. Germline lookup yields CDR1 SGDLS and CDR2 YYNGEE. Unmatched junction bases numbered 4, after V lost 0 bases and J lost 5 bases. Complete variable domain (other parts from reference TRBV9 and TRBJ2-3): DSGVTQTPKHLITATGQRVTLRCSPRSGDLSVYWYQQSLDQGLQFLIQYYNGEERAKGNILERFSAQQFPDLHSELNLSSLELGDSALYFCASSVVGQGVDTQYFGPGTRLTVL.

This chain uses TRBV19 with TRBJ1-5; D is undetermined. This CDR3 has 15 amino acids. V was trimmed by 0 bases and J by 7 bases, leaving 13 bases between them. Germline V gene lookup returns CDR1 LNHDA and CDR2 SQIVND (reference sequence). The CDR3 coding sequence is TGTGCCAGTAGTATAGATCGAGAGGGAAACCAGCCCCAGCATTTT. This translates into CASSIDREGNQPQHF.

The chain employs TRBV19 and TRBJ2-7; maybe TRBD2 (6 bases). Between the trimmed V and J ends, which lost 6 bases and 3 bases, there was a span of 18 bases. The CDR3 totals 15 residues. The V gene's germline CDR1 is LNHDA and CDR2 SQIVND (reference sequence). The CDR3 loop is CASSWGDPLDYEQYF. For the CDR3, the DNA is TGTGCCAGTAGCTGGGGGGACCCCCTGGACTACGAGCAGTACTTC. The entire variable domain, with the rest obtained from reference TRBV19 and TRBJ2-7, is as follows: DGGITQSPKYLFRKEGQNVTLSCEQNLNHDAMYWYRQDPGQGLRLIYYSQIVNDFQKGDIAEGYSVSREKKESFPLTVTSAQKNPTAFYLCASSWGDPLDYEQYFGPGTRLTVT.

The chain links TRBV7-9 to TRBJ2-1, with 8 bases lining up with TRBD1. The CDR3 totals 17 residues. Germline values: CDR1 SEHNR, CDR2 FQNEAQ (reference sequence). J was trimmed by 0 bases and V by 5 bases; bases with no gene match: 9. The CDR3 DNA reads as TGTGCCAGCAGCGCCCGGACAGGGTCAAACTCCTACAATGAGCAGTTCTTC. This gives the protein CASSARTGSNSYNEQFF.

This clone was seen only once. The V and J genes are TRBV5-6 and TRBJ1-1; D remains unclear. The V gene lost 2 bases and the J gene lost 5 bases, with 19 bases spanning the gap. The germline V gene encodes CDR1 SGHDT and CDR2 YYEEEE. The CDR3 is 16 residues long. CDR3 nucleotides: TGTGCCAGCAGCTTCGAACTGGGGAGGGTTGGGACTGAAGCTTTCTTT. Encoded protein: CASSFELGRVGTEAFF.

The rearrangement joins TRBV25-1 to TRBJ2-5, with TRBD2 identical over 10 bases. V dropped 6 bases and J dropped 2; count of bases not matched to a gene: 12. This CDR3 comprises 17 residues. The germline CDR1 and CDR2 sequences are MGHDK and SYGVNS. The CDR3 DNA sequence: TGTGCCAGCAGCTCCTTTCTAGCGGGGGCCCATCAAGAGACCCAGTACTTC. Its protein product is CASSSFLAGAHQETQYF.

In this sample, this clone turned up once. Other DNA sequences from this sample encode an identical CDR3 as well. V gene TRBV6-5 combines with J gene TRBJ2-1; D might be TRBD2 (5 bases). CDR1 is MNHEY and CDR2 is SVGAGI in the germline V gene. Trimming took 5 bases from V and 8 from J, leaving 10 bases between them. The CDR3 contains 12 residues. CDR3 protein: CASSRTGDEQFF. The CDR3 DNA follows: TGTGCCAGCAGTAGAACCGGGGATGAGCAGTTCTTC.

The chain links TRBV10-3 to TRBJ1-5; 9 bases are a match to TRBD1. In germline, CDR1 is ENHRY, CDR2 SYGVKD. The CDR3 totals 15 residues. Trimming cost V 3 bases and J 7 bases; bases outside gene matches: 7. In DNA, the CDR3 is TGTGCCATCAGTGACTCGGACAGGGGATACCAGCCCCAGCATTTT. This encodes CAISDSDRGYQPQHF.

The genes are TRBV10-3 and TRBJ1-1, with 8 bases fitting TRBD1. V was clipped by 6 bases and J by 1 base; unmatched bases: 4. The CDR3 has 14 residues. Germline V gene lookup returns CDR1 ENHRY and CDR2 SYGVKD. The CDR3 coding sequence is TGTGCCATCAGCGCCGGGACAGGGAACACTGAAGCTTTCTTT. This encodes CAISAGTGNTEAFF.